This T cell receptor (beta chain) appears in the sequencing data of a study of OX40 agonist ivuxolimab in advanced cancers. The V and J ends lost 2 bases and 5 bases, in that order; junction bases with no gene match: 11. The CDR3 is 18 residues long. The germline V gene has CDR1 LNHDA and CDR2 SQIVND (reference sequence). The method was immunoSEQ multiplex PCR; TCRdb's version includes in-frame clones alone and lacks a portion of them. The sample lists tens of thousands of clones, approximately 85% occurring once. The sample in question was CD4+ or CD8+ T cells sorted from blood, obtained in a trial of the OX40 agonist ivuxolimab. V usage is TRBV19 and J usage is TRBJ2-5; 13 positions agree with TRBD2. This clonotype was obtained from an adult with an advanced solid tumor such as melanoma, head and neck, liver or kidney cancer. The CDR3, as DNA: TGTGCCAGTAGTATATCCTCCTGGACTAGCGGGAGCGGGGAGACCCAGTACTTC. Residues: CASSISSWTSGSGETQYF.